This TCR beta chain was observed in a study of shared clonotypes between healthy human individuals. The overall study: Three plates were used per donor for CD4 naive, three for CD4 memory, two for CD8 naive and one for CD8 memory.

In the case of this clone: The antigen is not known.

The CDR3 has 13 amino acids. V gave up 7 bases and J gave up 6 bases; unmatched junction bases: 4. Germline CDR1 and CDR2: SNHLY and FYNNEI. TCRdb keeps only in-frame clones here, not all; method: immunoSEQ multiplex PCR. The table records over a million clones, 60% to 80% of them present only once. Overall study results and limits: Non-shared clonotypes showed lower generation probabilities than clonotypes common to all four donors.

The sequenced material came from memory CD4+ T cells sorted from blood. The subset: CD45RA-negative fraction. The chain recombines TRBV2 with TRBJ1-1; 11 bases line up with TRBD1. The TCR comes from a man younger than 35 in good health. Here the CDR3 reads CASTGQGAPEAFF. CDR3 in DNA: TGTGCCAGCACCGGACAGGGGGCCCCTGAAGCTTTCTTT.